The rows below give T cell receptor beta chains drawn from one sample of a study of technical replicates of blood from several donors. TCRdb's table, derived via immunoSEQ multiplex PCR, lists solely in-frame clones and lacks some. The data contain around 60,000 clones, around 93% of them singletons. Source material: PBMCs. These TCRs come from a human donor in good health. Some clones in this sample may be carry-over from other donors' samples. The CDR3 runs from the conserved cysteine through the conserved F or W. Each record gives: clone size, V gene, J gene, D gene, CDR3 protein, CDR3 DNA. D genes are given only for firm matches. Expanded clones get a size class; other rows say once, few or many, or leave the size out.

>.|TRBV30|TRBJ2-5|TRBD2
CAWSVAGGKGETQYF
TGTGCCTGGAGTGTGGCGGGAGGGAAGGGTGAGACCCAGTACTTC
>.|TRBV10-3|TRBJ1-2|.
CAISESVSYGYTF
TGTGCCATCAGTGAGTCAGTGAGCTATGGCTACACCTTC
>.|TRBV7-2|TRBJ1-2|TRBD1
CASSLTGGDGYTF
TGTGCCAGCAGCCTGACAGGGGGCGATGGCTACACCTTC
>.|TRBV10-3|TRBJ2-1|TRBD1
CAISAQGQGANEQFF
TGTGCCATCAGTGCCCAGGGACAGGGGGCAAATGAGCAGTTCTTC
>.|TRBV5-1|TRBJ2-1|.
CASSLATNNEQFF
TGCGCCAGCAGCTTGGCCACTAACAATGAGCAGTTCTTC
>.|TRBV6-1|TRBJ2-6|.
CASSGWDTQANVLTF
TGTGCCAGCAGTGGATGGGACACCCAAGCCAACGTCCTGACTTTC
>once|TRBV29-1|TRBJ1-2|TRBD1
CSVERTGGTGYTF
TGCAGCGTTGAACGGACAGGGGGCACGGGCTACACCTTC
>.|TRBV25-1|TRBJ2-7|.
CASSERDYEQYF
TGTGCCAGCAGTGAACGCGACTACGAGCAGTACTTC
>.|TRBV5-6|TRBJ2-5|.
CASSLGGGGYQETQYF
TGTGCCAGCAGCTTAGGAGGGGGGGGGTACCAAGAGACCCAGTACTTC
>.|TRBV4-1|TRBJ2-1|.
CASSPLAGANNEQFF
TGCGCCAGCAGCCCCCTGGCGGGGGCAAACAATGAGCAGTTCTTC
>.|TRBV2|TRBJ2-7|TRBD2
CASSVRGRAGIYEQYF
TGTGCCAGCAGTGTGCGCGGGAGGGCCGGTATCTACGAGCAGTACTTC
>.|TRBV6-5|TRBJ2-3|.
CASSYFRTGGHQYF
TGTGCCAGCAGTTACTTCAGGACGGGGGGACACCAGTATTTT
>.|TRBV2|TRBJ1-2|.
CASIAGQNYGYTF
TGTGCCAGCATCGCCGGACAGAACTATGGCTACACCTTC
>.|TRBV1|TRBJ1-4|.
CTSSQIPPGPGAKGEKLFF
TGCACCAGCAGCCAAATACCCCCGGGACCAGGGGCAAAGGGGGAAAAACTGTTTTTT
>once|TRBV5-4|TRBJ2-3|.
CASRRGGGTDTQYF
TGTGCCAGCAGGAGGGGGGGCGGCACAGATACGCAGTATTTT
>.|TRBV7-6|TRBJ2-3|.
CASSFGGKPADTQYF
TGTGCCAGCAGCTTTGGCGGGAAGCCCGCAGATACGCAGTATTTT
>.|TRBV5-5|TRBJ1-2|.
CASSFQGYGYTF
TGTGCCAGCAGCTTCCAGGGATATGGCTACACCTTC
>.|TRBV7-6|TRBJ2-2|.
CASSLEGAGELFF
TGTGCCAGCAGCTTAGAGGGGGCCGGGGAGCTGTTTTTT
>.|TRBV6-5|TRBJ2-3|.
CASSPSPTLADTQYF
TGTGCCAGCAGCCCCTCGCCGACCCTAGCCGATACGCAGTATTTT
>.|TRBV11-1|TRBJ1-1|TRBD1
CASSDSGTGNTEAFF
TGTGCCAGCAGCGACTCCGGGACAGGAAACACTGAAGCTTTCTTT
>.|TRBV7-3|TRBJ1-2|TRBD1
CASSERTGRSGYTF
TGTGCCAGCAGCGAGAGGACAGGGCGAAGTGGCTACACCTTC
>.|TRBV2|TRBJ1-5|TRBD1
CASSGQGNQPQHF
TGTGCCAGCTCGGGACAGGGCAATCAGCCCCAGCATTTT
>.|TRBV18|TRBJ2-1|TRBD2
CASSPTSRIDEQFF
TGTGCCAGCTCACCGACTAGCCGGATCGATGAGCAGTTCTTC
>.|TRBV6-6|TRBJ1-3|.
CASSYEAQDSGNTIYF
TGTGCCAGCAGTTACGAGGCTCAAGACTCTGGAAACACCATATATTTT
>.|TRBV2|TRBJ1-3|TRBD1
CASSGTGGSRGTIYF
TGTGCCAGCAGTGGGACAGGGGGCAGCCGGGGCACCATATATTTT
>.|TRBV29-1|TRBJ1-1|.
CSVEGYGDKAFF
TGCAGCGTTGAAGGGTACGGGGACAAAGCTTTCTTT
>.|TRBV5-1|TRBJ1-4|TRBD1
CASSLGTGTGSEKLFF
TGCGCCAGCAGCTTGGGTACCGGGACAGGGAGTGAAAAACTGTTTTTT
>.|TRBV15|TRBJ1-2|.
CATSRDLLAGSYGYTF
TGTGCCACCAGCAGAGATTTGTTGGCAGGGTCTTATGGCTACACCTTC
>.|TRBV11-2|TRBJ2-7|TRBD2
CASSSRPGLAAGEQYF
TGTGCCAGCAGCTCACGGCCGGGACTAGCGGCGGGGGAGCAGTACTTC
>few|TRBV6-5|TRBJ2-5|TRBD1
CASGQGAGAEETQYF
TGTGCCAGCGGACAGGGGGCGGGGGCGGAAGAGACCCAGTACTTC
>.|TRBV5-6|TRBJ2-1|TRBD1
CASSKGQGFNEQFF
TGTGCCAGCAGCAAGGGACAGGGCTTCAATGAGCAGTTCTTC
>.|TRBV6-1|TRBJ1-5|.
CASSDQLNQPQHF
TGTGCCAGCAGTGATCAGTTAAATCAGCCCCAGCATTTT
>.|TRBV7-9|TRBJ2-5|.
CASTPTGQGTQETQYF
TGTGCCAGCACCCCAACGGGGCAGGGGACCCAAGAGACCCAGTACTTC
>.|TRBV29-1|TRBJ1-1|.
CSVGAGGRTEAFF
TGCAGCGTGGGCGCGGGAGGAAGAACTGAAGCTTTCTTT
>.|TRBV9|TRBJ1-1|.
CASSPLRGNTEAFF
TGTGCCAGCAGCCCTCTCCGGGGAAACACTGAAGCTTTCTTT
>.|TRBV4-2|TRBJ1-1|.
CASSQDGQPRAEAFF
TGTGCCAGCAGCCAAGATGGCCAGCCTCGGGCTGAAGCTTTCTTT
>.|TRBV2|TRBJ2-6|.
CASSPGLSGANVLTF
TGTGCCAGCTCCCCGGGACTCTCTGGGGCCAACGTCCTGACTTTC
>.|TRBV7-9|TRBJ1-2|TRBD1
CASSLVETGSAGYTF
TGTGCCAGCAGCTTAGTTGAGACAGGGTCAGCTGGCTACACCTTC
>.|TRBV5-1|TRBJ2-3|TRBD2
CASSLGGGADTQYF
TGCGCCAGCAGCTTAGGCGGGGGGGCAGATACGCAGTATTTT
>.|TRBV6-1|TRBJ2-7|TRBD2
CASSEEAGGYEQYF
TGTGCCAGCAGTGAAGAAGCGGGAGGGTACGAGCAGTACTTC
>.|TRBV7-9|TRBJ2-1|.
CASSWGGRAGYNEQFF
TGTGCCAGCAGCTGGGGGGGGCGAGCGGGGTACAATGAGCAGTTCTTC
>.|TRBV30|TRBJ1-5|TRBD1
CAWSLGGTGGQPQHF
TGTGCCTGGAGTCTAGGTGGGACAGGGGGCCAGCCCCAGCATTTT